The 7 T cell receptor beta chains below come from one sample, sequenced in a study of response to subunit inactivated influenza vaccine. TCRdb re-called the RT-PCR reads with MiXCR, one entry per CDR3 protein. Altogether more than 700,000 distinct CDR3 sequences are present, less than 25% being singletons, with the ten largest covering more than 8.5%. The source was PBMCs from blood, collected around 5 days after vaccination. The receptors come from a man aged 50 to 59 who received an inactivated influenza vaccine.

V gene TRBV6-5 combines with J gene TRBJ1-4; a weak D match, TRBD1 (5 bases). CDR1 and CDR2 from the germline V gene are MNHEY and SVGAGI. CDR3 length: 14 amino acids. V was clipped by 2 bases and J by 4 bases, with 8 bases between them. Here the CDR3 reads CASSYGGYNEKLFF. Here the CDR3 DNA reads TGTGCCAGCAGTTACGGGGGGTATAATGAAAAACTGTTTTTT.

V usage is TRBV18 and J usage is TRBJ2-1; 10 bases are shared with TRBD2. From germline, CDR1 is KGHSH and CDR2 LQKENI. J lost 13 bases, V lost 0 bases, and 6 bases had no gene match. CDR3 length: 14 residues. The CDR3 bases are TGTGCCAGCTCACCACCGGCAAGCGGGAGGGCACAGTTCTTC. It encodes CASSPPASGRAQFF. Drawing the rest from reference TRBV18 and TRBJ2-1, the complete variable domain is NAGVMQNPRHLVRRRGQEARLRCSPMKGHSHVYWYRQLPEEGLKFMVYLQKENIIDESGMPKERFSAEFPKEGPSILRIQQVVRGDSAAYFCASSPPASGRAQFFGPGTRLTVL.

The chain carries TRBV4-1 and TRBJ1-1; maybe TRBD1 (6 bases). Germline loops: CDR1 MGHRA, CDR2 YSYEKL. The CDR3 is 14 amino acids. V lost 1 base to trimming and J lost 3 bases, with 9 bases between them. The CDR3 loop is CASSQVAGDTEAFF. The CDR3 coding sequence is TGCGCCAGCAGCCAAGTGGCAGGGGACACTGAAGCTTTCTTT.

The rearrangement links TRBV10-3 to TRBJ2-1, with D tentatively TRBD1 (8 bases). Per the germline V gene, CDR1 is ENHRY and CDR2 is SYGVKD. This CDR3 has 15 amino acids. Trimming left V 9 bases short and J 3 bases short, with 18 bases between. This chain's CDR3 is CAMGGRQGLYNEQFF. CDR3 DNA: TGTGCCATGGGGGGGAGACAGGGGCTCTACAATGAGCAGTTCTTC.

The chain employs TRBV29-1 and TRBJ2-7; 7 nucleotides agree with TRBD1. Per germline, CDR1 SQVTM and CDR2 ANQGSEA. This CDR3 region has 15 residues. The J segment lost 3 bases and the V segment lost 0 bases, leaving 8 bases of the junction unmatched. CDR3: CSVEDRQGIFYEQYF. DNA of the CDR3: TGCAGCGTTGAAGACAGACAGGGAATATTCTACGAGCAGTACTTC.

Comments on this clonotype: One end of the junction does not line up with germline, which may come from a read error. This sequence joins TRBV28 and TRBJ2-3, with TRBD2 matching 9 bases. Germline CDR1 and CDR2: MDHEN and SYDVKM. The CDR3 runs to 12 residues. The CDR3 DNA sequence: TGTGCCAGCAGTTCCGGGACTAGCTCTTCCTTTTTT. Translated, it gives CASSSGTSSSFF.

The rearrangement joins TRBV6-6 to TRBJ2-1, with D possibly matching TRBD1 (6 bases). The CDR3 has 13 amino acids. Germline loops: CDR1 MNHNY, CDR2 SVGAGI (reference sequence). V was shortened by 6 bases and J by 6 bases, with 12 bases between the two germline ends. CDR3 residues: CASSKAGANEQFF. In nucleotides, the CDR3 is TGTGCCAGCAGCAAAGCAGGGGCCAATGAGCAGTTCTTC.